This TCR beta chain comes out of a study of glioma-infiltrating T cells after dendritic cell vaccination. Findings and limits, study-wide: Complete blood and tumor specimen sets were limited to few patients.

Stated time point: after dendritic cell vaccination, including at tumor progression/relapse. Isocitrate dehydrogenase mutation was absent in all glioblastoma patients. Germline-derived CDR1 and CDR2 are LGHNA and YSLEER. The V end lost 0 bases, the J end lost 3 bases, and 16 bases lay between the germline ends. The CDR3 runs 17 residues. Concerning this clone: Its antigen remains unidentified.

Assay: immunoSEQ multiplex PCR; the TCRdb copy retains only in-frame clones and omits some. The sample consists of 70,000 to 90,000 clones, about four fifths of them appearing once. The TCR comes from a human donor with glioblastoma. The chain employs TRBV4-3 and TRBJ2-3, with a tentative D call TRBD2 (5 bases). The sequencing used blood, collected after dendritic cell vaccination. This chain's CDR3 is CASSQDFRGTMTDTQYF. For the CDR3, the DNA is TGCGCCAGCAGCCAAGATTTTCGGGGAACCATGACAGATACGCAGTATTTT.